This TCR beta chain was sequenced in a study of blood T cell repertoires in COVID-19. In the study overall: Acute-phase and convalescent COVID-19 samples originated in the United States, Italy and Spain. PBMCs, B-cell-depleted T cells, or T cells provided the cDNA or gDNA that made up the material.

CDR1 and CDR2 (germline): LGHDT, YNNKEL (reference sequence). This CDR3 is built from 13 residues. The V gene lost 4 bases and the J gene lost 6 bases, with 10 bases spanning the gap. Per the original data handling: The assay estimated nucleated cells by amplifying reference gene primers. The method was immunoSEQ multiplex PCR; TCRdb's version includes in-frame clones alone and lacks a portion of them. Clonal size and the V and J genes are those of that table, whereas D and trimming came from the DNA. The top ten clones hold roughly 4% of a sample with about 440,000 clones, 85% to 90% of them seen once.

Specimen: peripheral blood. This chain links TRBV3-1 (or the pseudogene TRBV3-2) with TRBJ2-1; TRBD2 might be the D (6 bases). This TCR came from a woman aged 25-40 years with acute or convalescent COVID-19. CDR3 nucleotides: TGTGCCAGCAGCCCTCGGGACTTCAATGAGCAGTTCTTC. Amino acids: CASSPRDFNEQFF.